This entry lists 7 T cell receptor beta chains sequenced from one sample in a study of shared clonotypes between healthy human individuals. It was CD45RO-negative cells, positively selected for CCR7, that made up naive CD8 cells, with terminally differentiated effector memory CD45RA+ cells excluded. Measured with immunoSEQ multiplex PCR; TCRdb has only the in-frame clones, and not every one. This repertoire shows millions of clones, about 92% found once; its top ten account for around 1.7%. The specimen was naive CD8+ T cells from PBMCs. All receptors come from a man aged 18 to 30 in good health. Some clones in this sample may be carry-over from other donors' samples.

CDR3 in DNA: TGTGCCAGCAGCTCACCCCCGCGTGTGCCTTCCTACGAGCAGTACTTC. Encoded protein: CASSSPPRVPSYEQYF. The chain joins TRBV5-6 to TRBJ2-7; D unresolved. The CDR3 extends over 16 amino acids. V was cut by 3 bases and J by 1 base, with 17 bases left in between. Per germline, CDR1 SGHDT and CDR2 YYEEEE.

The J gene is TRBJ2-1, the V gene TRBV4-2; D might be TRBD1 (6 bases). The CDR3 is made up of 17 amino acids. The V gene's germline CDR1 is LGHNA and CDR2 YNFKEQ. Trimming cost V 3 bases and J 5 bases, with 20 bases left between them. The CDR3 loop reads CASSQKTTGSPHNEQFF. The CDR3 DNA reads TGTGCCAGCAGCCAGAAAACTACAGGGTCACCGCACAATGAGCAGTTCTTC.

The chain employs TRBV6-1 and TRBJ2-1; possibly TRBD2 for D (5 bases). Germline V CDR1 and CDR2: MNHNS, SASEGT. The CDR3 is 17 residues long. V was clipped by 3 bases and J by 4 bases, with 19 bases between them. The CDR3, as DNA: TGTGCCAGCAGTGACCCCCCTGTAGCGAGAACGTACAATGAGCAGTTCTTC. This encodes CASSDPPVARTYNEQFF.

The gene calls are TRBV16 and TRBJ1-4, with 7 bases fitting TRBD1. CDR1 is KGHSY, CDR2 FQNENV, per germline. Losses at the gene ends were 3 bases for V and 13 bases for J; bases not matched to a gene: 14. The CDR3 sequence is 15 residues long. CDR3 sequence (DNA): TGTGCCAGCAGCCAGTCCAGTGGGACAGCCGAAGGACTGTTTTTT. Translation: CASSQSSGTAEGLFF. Supplemented by reference TRBV16 and TRBJ1-4, the full variable domain reads GEEVAQTPKHLVRGEGQKAKLYCAPIKGHSYVFWYQQVLKNEFKFLISFQNENVFDETGMPKERFSAKCLPNSPCSLEIQATKLEDSAVYFCASSQSSGTAEGLFFGSGTQLSVL.

A single count supports this clone. This chain uses TRBV11-2 with TRBJ2-7; 9 positions match TRBD1. The CDR3 is made up of 15 amino acids. CDR1 and CDR2 from the germline V gene are SGHAT and FQNNGV. Unmatched junction bases numbered 5, after V lost 1 base and J lost 4 bases. As DNA, the CDR3 is TGTGCCAGCAGCTTAGGGACAGGGGTTGGGTACGAGCAGTACTTC. It yields the protein CASSLGTGVGYEQYF.

This clone has only one observation. J is TRBJ2-1 and V is TRBV9; 9 positions agree with TRBD2. V lost 4 bases and J lost 6; bases outside the gene matches: 11. The length of the CDR3 is 16 residues. Per germline, CDR1 SGDLS and CDR2 YYNGEE. DNA for the CDR3: TGTGCCAGCAGCCCCGTGGGGGCGGGAGGGATCAATGAGCAGTTCTTC. Its translation: CASSPVGAGGINEQFF. Drawing the rest from reference TRBV9 and TRBJ2-1, the complete variable domain is DSGVTQTPKHLITATGQRVTLRCSPRSGDLSVYWYQQSLDQGLQFLIQYYNGEERAKGNILERFSAQQFPDLHSELNLSSLELGDSALYFCASSPVGAGGINEQFFGPGTRLTVL.

The chain carries TRBV6-4 and TRBJ2-3; TRBD1 is a possible D gene (5 bases). The ends were cut back, 10 bases at V and 0 bases at J, with 17 bases in the middle. Germline V gene sequence: CDR1 MRHNA, CDR2 SNTAGT. The length of the CDR3 is 15 residues. The CDR3 region is CATLRQISSTDTQYF. The CDR3 nucleotides are TGTGCCACTCTCCGACAGATTTCTAGCACAGATACGCAGTATTTT.